These 25 T cell receptor beta chains share one sample of origin, sequenced in a study of cytomegalovirus exposure and HLA in healthy donors. Assay used: immunoSEQ multiplex PCR; TCRdb lists only in-frame clones, some missing. The sample holds 130,000 or so clones, around 85% seen once. The specimen sequenced was PBMCs. The receptors derive from a woman in her twenties or thirties in good health and CMV-seronegative.

The rearrangement joins TRBV6-6 to TRBJ2-5; 11 nucleotides match TRBD2. The CDR3 spans 14 residues. CDR1 and CDR2 (germline): MNHNY, SVGAGI (reference sequence). Trimming removed 7 bases from V and 8 bases from J; junction bases left unmatched: 9. CDR3 protein: CASNIAGGRGTQYF. The DNA of the CDR3 is TGTGCCAGCAACATAGCGGGGGGGCGTGGAACCCAGTACTTC.

The chain uses TRBV7-2 and TRBJ2-5; D is perhaps TRBD1 (5 bases). With 1 base removed from V and 4 bases from J, the gap between germline ends came to 22 bases. This CDR3 contains 18 residues. Germline V gene lookup returns CDR1 SGHTA and CDR2 FQGNSA. Here the CDR3 DNA reads TGTGCCAGCAGCTTAGTGGGTATCTTTGACAGAGCCCCAGAGACCCAGTACTTC. It specifies CASSLVGIFDRAPETQYF.

In its sample, this clone was seen a few times. V is TRBV5-8 and J is TRBJ1-2; the D gene is possibly TRBD1 (6 bases). V was cut by 4 bases and J by 2 bases, with 15 bases left in between. Germline CDR1 is SGHTS and CDR2 is YDEGEE. The CDR3 is made up of 15 amino acids. The DNA for the CDR3 is TGTGCCAGCAGCCTATTACAGGGAGGGAACTATGGCTACACCTTC. Protein sequence: CASSLLQGGNYGYTF.

The V and J genes are TRBV5-6 and TRBJ1-2; D is unresolved. V was trimmed by 2 bases and J by 6 bases, leaving 20 bases between them. The germline gives CDR1 SGHDT, CDR2 YYEEEE. The CDR3 contains 16 residues. Here the CDR3 reads CASSLAPTTTPDGYTF. The CDR3 coding sequence is TGTGCCAGCAGCTTAGCCCCCACCACCACCCCTGATGGCTACACCTTC.

This chain links TRBV5-6 with TRBJ2-7, with 10 positions matching TRBD1. This CDR3 region has 17 residues. Germline V gene lookup returns CDR1 SGHDT and CDR2 YYEEEE. The junction had 14 bases not matched to a gene; V was cut back by 5 bases and J by 3 bases. The CDR3 protein is CASSPGTGEVRDYEQYF. In nucleotides, the CDR3 is TGTGCCAGCAGTCCTGGGACAGGGGAGGTGAGGGACTACGAGCAGTACTTC.

This clone was counted ten times or more. The chain recombines TRBV11-1 with TRBJ1-1, with D hard to call. V lost 6 bases and J 1 base, leaving 12 bases between the germline ends. In germline, CDR1 is SGHAT, CDR2 FQDESV (reference sequence). The CDR3 extends over 14 amino acids. The DNA for the CDR3 is TGTGCCAGCAGGTACGGGGAGGGGAACACTGAAGCTTTCTTT. Its protein is CASRYGEGNTEAFF.

The rearrangement links TRBV19 to TRBJ1-6; 10 bases fit TRBD1. V was pared by 3 bases and J by 7 bases, with 12 bases of the junction left unmatched. This CDR3 comprises 18 residues. Germline CDR1 is LNHDA and CDR2 is SQIVND (reference sequence). CDR3 in amino acids: CASSIPRDRGRGNSPLHF. The CDR3 bases are TGTGCCAGTAGTATCCCCCGGGACAGGGGTAGGGGAAATTCACCCCTCCACTTT.

The chain recombines TRBV30 with TRBJ2-7, with TRBD1 matching over 9 bases. Unmatched junction bases numbered 6, after V lost 1 base and J lost 5 bases. Germline loops: CDR1 GTSNPN, CDR2 SVGIG (reference sequence). The CDR3 contains 14 residues. The CDR3: CAWSGGQGRDEQYF. CDR3 DNA: TGTGCCTGGAGTGGGGGACAGGGAAGGGACGAGCAGTACTTC.

As concerns this clone: The germline gene is not matched at one end of the junction; a read error may be the cause. The rearrangement uses TRBV30 and TRBJ2-3; the D gene is possibly TRBD1 (6 bases). Germline V gene lookup returns CDR1 GTSNPN and CDR2 SVGIG (reference sequence). The length of the CDR3 is 13 residues. The CDR3 loop is CAWTSLPGTPSIF. The CDR3 DNA is TGTGCCTGGACCTCACTTCCGGGGACACCTAGTATTTTT.

The rearrangement uses TRBV19 and TRBJ1-2; weak D call: TRBD1 (5 bases). CDR3 length: 14 residues. Germline lookup yields CDR1 LNHDA and CDR2 SQIVND (reference sequence). V dropped 7 bases and J dropped 0 bases, with 12 bases sitting between them. The chain's CDR3 is CASKGRAPNYGYTF. CDR3 sequence (DNA): TGTGCCAGTAAGGGCAGGGCTCCTAACTATGGCTACACCTTC.

This chain connects TRBV15 to TRBJ1-1, with D possibly matching TRBD1 (5 bases). V was shortened by 7 bases and J by 5 bases, with 14 bases between the two germline ends. CDR3 length equals 13 residues. Germline CDR1 and CDR2: LNHNV and YYDKDF (reference sequence). Here the CDR3 reads CATKRGVGTEAFF. CDR3 nucleotide sequence: TGTGCCACCAAACGGGGGGTGGGAACTGAAGCTTTCTTT. Together with reference TRBV15 and TRBJ1-1, the CDR3 gives the full variable domain: DAMVIQNPRYQVTQFGKPVTLSCSQTLNHNVMYWYQQKSSQAPKLLFHYYDKDFNNEADTPDNFQSRRPNTSFCFLDIRSPGLGDTAMYLCATKRGVGTEAFFGQGTRLTVV.

This clone was counted a single time. This sequence joins TRBV10-3 and TRBJ2-5; D is unclear. Germline V gives CDR1 ENHRY, CDR2 SYGVKD. Trimming took off 6 bases at V and 1 base at J, with 12 bases between the two ends. This CDR3 is built from 14 residues. CDR3 residues: CAISEREAQETQYF. In DNA, the CDR3 is TGTGCCATCAGCGAACGTGAGGCCCAAGAGACCCAGTACTTC.

This rearrangement joins TRBV5-4 to TRBJ1-4, with 7 bases matching TRBD1. The CDR3 loop spans 14 amino acids. V lost 4 bases and J lost 6; bases outside the gene matches: 6. Germline V CDR1 and CDR2: SGHNT, YYREEE (reference sequence). CDR3 sequence (DNA): TGTGCCAGCAGCCCGGGGGGGACAGATGAAAAACTGTTTTTT. Translation: CASSPGGTDEKLFF.

The V gene is TRBV30, the J gene TRBJ1-6; D gene ambiguous. The germline V and J ends were trimmed by 2 bases and 0 bases, with 8 bases remaining between them. The CDR3 length is 15 residues. Germline V gives CDR1 GTSNPN, CDR2 SVGIG (reference sequence). The CDR3 is CAWSPSRSYNSPLHF. As DNA, the CDR3 is TGTGCCTGGAGTCCGAGTCGCTCCTATAATTCACCCCTCCACTTT.

This clone has only one observation. This chain links TRBV7-2 with TRBJ2-3; tentatively, D is TRBD1 (6 bases). V was cut by 5 bases and J by 2 bases, with 11 bases left in between. Germline values: CDR1 SGHTA, CDR2 FQGNSA. This CDR3 region has 14 residues. DNA of the CDR3: TGTGCCAGCAGCCCTGACAGGTACACAGATACGCAGTATTTT. It codes for CASSPDRYTDTQYF.

The rearrangement uses TRBV6-5 and TRBJ1-4; possible D gene TRBD1, 5 bases. V lost 5 bases and J 4 bases, leaving 8 bases between the germline ends. Germline V lookup: CDR1 MNHEY, CDR2 SVGAGI. The length of the CDR3 is 13 residues. The CDR3 reads CASSGGGNEKLFF. In DNA form, the CDR3 reads TGTGCCAGCAGTGGCGGGGGTAATGAAAAACTGTTTTTT.

The chain combines TRBV15 with TRBJ2-1; D unresolved. The germline gives CDR1 LNHNV, CDR2 YYDKDF (reference sequence). The CDR3 extends over 15 amino acids. Trimming cost V 2 bases and J 1 base, with 9 bases left between them. The CDR3 DNA sequence: TGTGCCACCAGCAGAATGGGCGTATCCTACAATGAGCAGTTCTTC. This sequence encodes CATSRMGVSYNEQFF.

The chain uses TRBV9 and TRBJ2-5; D call uncertain. V gave up 0 bases and J gave up 5 bases, with 14 bases separating them. The germline CDR1 and CDR2 sequences are SGDLS and YYNGEE. The CDR3 loop spans 15 amino acids. CDR3 DNA sequence: TGTGCCAGCAGCGTAGGGCCTAGAGATGGTGAGACCCAGTACTTC. Amino acid sequence: CASSVGPRDGETQYF.

This clone has just a few counts. This chain uses TRBV6-1 with TRBJ1-4; 8 nucleotides align to TRBD1. This CDR3 has 14 residues. V trimming: 6 bases; J trimming: 5 bases; junction bases outside the gene matches: 5. Looked up from germline, CDR1 is MNHNS and CDR2 is SASEGT. The CDR3: CASSEGQENEKLFF. CDR3 nucleotides: TGTGCCAGCAGCGAGGGACAGGAGAATGAAAAACTGTTTTTT.

This chain uses TRBV6-6 with TRBJ2-7; 8 positions match TRBD1. This CDR3 comprises 14 residues. Germline V gives CDR1 MNHNY, CDR2 SVGAGI (reference sequence). V gave up 10 bases and J gave up 3 bases; unmatched junction bases: 11. Written as DNA, the CDR3 is TGTGCCACCCGAGCCGGGACAGGTTTCTACGAGCAGTACTTC. Protein sequence: CATRAGTGFYEQYF.

This clone was found a few times. This chain joins TRBV6-1 and TRBJ2-7, with 8 bases that match TRBD2. In germline, CDR1 is MNHNS, CDR2 SASEGT. The CDR3 runs to 15 residues. Trimming at V came to 3 bases and at J to 1 base, leaving 5 bases not matched to a gene. The DNA of the CDR3 is TGTGCCAGCAGTGAGTGGGCGGGGGGATCCTACGAGCAGTACTTC. Its protein is CASSEWAGGSYEQYF.

The chain couples TRBV2 to TRBJ1-1; D call uncertain. This CDR3 has 14 residues. V was cut by 0 bases and J by 1 base, with 6 bases left in between. Germline V CDR1 and CDR2: SNHLY, FYNNEI. CDR3 residues: CASSEAGRNTEAFF. CDR3 coding DNA: TGTGCCAGCAGTGAAGCAGGGAGGAACACTGAAGCTTTCTTT.

This rearrangement joins TRBV29-1 to TRBJ1-2; 9 bases match TRBD1. Germline CDR1 is SQVTM and CDR2 is ANQGSEA. The V segment lost 6 bases and the J segment 7 bases; nucleotides outside the gene matches: 6. The CDR3 has 12 amino acids. The CDR3 spells CSVRDRDSGYTF. The CDR3 DNA reads as TGCAGCGTCAGGGACAGGGATTCTGGCTACACCTTC.

V is TRBV10-1 and J is TRBJ2-5, with 10 bases identical to TRBD2. CDR1 WNHNN and CDR2 SYGVQD come from the germline V gene (reference sequence). Trimming removed 6 bases from V and 4 bases from J; junction bases left unmatched: 8. The CDR3 sequence is 15 residues long. The chain's CDR3 is CASSESGGAVETQYF. DNA for the CDR3: TGCGCCAGCAGCGAGAGCGGGGGGGCCGTAGAGACCCAGTACTTC.

The chain couples TRBV7-2 to TRBJ2-2; 12 bases are shared with TRBD2. V lost 0 bases and J lost 3; bases outside the gene matches: 14. The CDR3 loop spans 21 amino acids. Germline CDR1 reads SGHTA; CDR2 reads FQGNSA. The CDR3 DNA follows: TGTGCCAGCAGCTTAGCGCAAAGTCTAGCGGGGGGGCCTCAGGACACCGGGGAGCTGTTTTTT. It is translated as CASSLAQSLAGGPQDTGELFF.